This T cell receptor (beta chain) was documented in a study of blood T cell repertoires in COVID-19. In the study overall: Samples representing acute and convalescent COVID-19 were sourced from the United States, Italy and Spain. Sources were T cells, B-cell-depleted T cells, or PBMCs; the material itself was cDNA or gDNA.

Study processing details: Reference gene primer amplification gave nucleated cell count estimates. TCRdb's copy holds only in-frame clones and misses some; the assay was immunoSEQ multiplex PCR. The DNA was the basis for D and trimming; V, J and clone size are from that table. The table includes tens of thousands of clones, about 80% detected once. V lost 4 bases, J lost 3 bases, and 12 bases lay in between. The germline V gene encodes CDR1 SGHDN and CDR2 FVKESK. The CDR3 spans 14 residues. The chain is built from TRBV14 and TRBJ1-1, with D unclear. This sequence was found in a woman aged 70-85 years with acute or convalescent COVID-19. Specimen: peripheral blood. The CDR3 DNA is TGTGCCAGCAGCCCGGACTGGATGTACACTGAAGCTTTCTTT. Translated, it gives CASSPDWMYTEAFF.